This TCR beta chain was sequenced in a study of OX40 agonist ivuxolimab in advanced cancers. Study-wide background: Having had anti-PD-1, anti-PD-L1 or anti-CTLA-4 therapy before was allowed, and more than 35% had some. Three partial responders included one hepatocellular carcinoma patient and two cutaneous melanoma patients. Overall study findings and caveats: Clonal expansion from baseline to week 6 occurred in both CD4+ and CD8+ T cells.

Generated by immunoSEQ multiplex PCR, the TCRdb table keeps only in-frame clones and is missing some. The data show tens of thousands of clones, 79% seen once. The CDR3 spans 15 residues. The V end lost 6 bases, the J end lost 1 base, and 14 bases lay between the germline ends. CDR1 is MDHEN and CDR2 is SYDVKM in the germline V gene. Turning to this clone: Antigen unknown.

The receptor comes from an adult with an advanced solid tumor such as melanoma, head and neck, liver or kidney cancer. The sample in question was CD4+ or CD8+ T cells sorted from blood, obtained in a trial of the OX40 agonist ivuxolimab. The chain employs TRBV28 and TRBJ2-3, with D perhaps TRBD1 (5 bases). This CDR3 is CASSGQGRGTDTQYF. CDR3 coding DNA: TGTGCCAGCAGCGGACAAGGTCGGGGCACAGATACGCAGTATTTT.